This T cell receptor (beta chain) was recovered during a study of T cell repertoires in cytomegalovirus infection. Findings of the study overall: The cumulative frequency of public TCR beta families distinguished individuals who carried CMV together with the relevant HLA.

V was shortened by 5 bases and J by 4 bases, with 21 bases between the two germline ends. CDR3 length equals 16 residues. Germline CDR1 is MNHNS and CDR2 is SASEGT. For this clonotype: The antigen is undetermined.

TCRdb ran MiXCR on the reads and lists one entry per CDR3 protein. Seen here are 480,000 or so distinct CDR3 sequences, about 11% observed once, and the top ten hold about a tenth. Specimen: PBMCs. This receptor was obtained from a human donor in good health (CMV status not recorded). Some clones in this sample may be carry-over from other donors' samples. The chain recombines TRBV6-1 with TRBJ2-7, with D perhaps being TRBD1 or TRBD2 (5 bases each). Written as DNA, the CDR3 is TGTGCCAGCAGTCCCTCGGGGACCCTTTTAGGGTACGAGCAGTACTTC. Its translation: CASSPSGTLLGYEQYF.